The clone carrying this T cell receptor (beta chain) was found a few times. Its specificity is not known. CDR1 and CDR2 (germline): KGHSH, LQKENI. Trimming took 4 bases from V and 4 from J, leaving 15 bases between them. The CDR3 runs 15 residues. This specimen belongs to a study of cytomegalovirus exposure and HLA in healthy donors. The table came from immunoSEQ multiplex PCR; TCRdb's copy has only in-frame clones and leaves some out. The sample has approximately 150,000 clones, 86% seen once. Broader study findings: A few chains tied to CMV proved CMV antigen-specific in vitro.

The chain joins TRBV18 to TRBJ2-3; possibly TRBD1 for D (7 bases). The sample taken for sequencing was PBMCs. This receptor was identified in a young man in good health and CMV-seropositive. Here the CDR3 DNA reads TGTGCCAGCTCACTGCAGGGGGGCACTGCAGATACGCAGTATTTT. It translates to CASSLQGGTADTQYF.